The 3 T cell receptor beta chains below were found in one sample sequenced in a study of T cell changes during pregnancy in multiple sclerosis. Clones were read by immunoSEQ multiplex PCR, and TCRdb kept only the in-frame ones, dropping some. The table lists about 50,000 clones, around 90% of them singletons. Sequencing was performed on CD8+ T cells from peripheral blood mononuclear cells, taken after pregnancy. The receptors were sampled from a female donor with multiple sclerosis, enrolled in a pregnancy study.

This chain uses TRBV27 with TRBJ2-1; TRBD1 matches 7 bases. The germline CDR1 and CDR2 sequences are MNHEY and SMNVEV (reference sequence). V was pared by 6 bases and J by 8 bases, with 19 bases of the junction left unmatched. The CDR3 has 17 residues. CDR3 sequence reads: CASSLLGPLTGAHEQFF. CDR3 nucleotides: TGTGCCAGCAGCCTCCTTGGCCCCCTCACAGGGGCCCATGAGCAGTTCTTC.

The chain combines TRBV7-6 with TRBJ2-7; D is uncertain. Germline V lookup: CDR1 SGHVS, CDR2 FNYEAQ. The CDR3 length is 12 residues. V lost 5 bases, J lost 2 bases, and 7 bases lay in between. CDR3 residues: CASSRDPYEQYF. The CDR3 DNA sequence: TGTGCCAGCAGCCGAGATCCCTACGAGCAGTACTTC.

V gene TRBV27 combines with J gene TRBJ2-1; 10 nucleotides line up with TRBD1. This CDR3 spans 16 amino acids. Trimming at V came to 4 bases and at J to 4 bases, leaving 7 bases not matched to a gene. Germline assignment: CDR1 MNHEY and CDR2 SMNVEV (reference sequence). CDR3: CASSSRGTGEYNEQFF. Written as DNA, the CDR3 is TGTGCCAGCAGTTCGCGAGGGACAGGGGAGTACAATGAGCAGTTCTTC.